This T cell receptor beta chain was sequenced for a study of T cell responses to AZD1222 COVID-19 vaccine. Overall study context: Timing groups of about 4 and about 12 weeks for second doses were pooled.

Per germline, CDR1 MNHEY and CDR2 SVGAGI. Germline trimming cut 7 bases from V and 3 bases from J; bases unmatched to any gene: 5. This CDR3 has 14 residues. Remarks on this clone: Its antigen is unknown.

Sequenced by immunoSEQ multiplex PCR; TCRdb stores in-frame clones only, minus some. Among about 68,000 clones listed, about nine tenths were seen once. Broader study findings: Reports indicate that nearly half of spike-specific TCRs are directed at unmutated variant regions. Samples come after the peak T cell response, not at day 14. Across spike, vaccine-associated CD4 TCRs were found, dominant at 160-218 and 743-854.

The sample was peripheral blood, taken on day 0 of AZD1222 vaccination. This receptor was taken from an adult in good health. The chain uses TRBV6-5 and TRBJ1-5, with TRBD1 matching 8 bases. The CDR3 protein is CASIGQGTNQPQHF. The CDR3 region has the DNA TGTGCCAGCATCGGACAGGGAACCAATCAGCCCCAGCATTTT.